Listed below are T cell receptor beta chains from one sample, sequenced in a study of T cells expressing NK-cell markers. Each CDR3 protein gets one entry in TCRdb, which reprocessed the 5' RACE reads and gives no DNA. The listing records 200,000 to 300,000 distinct CDR3 sequences. The sequenced material came from blood T cells: a sorted CD56 or NKG2C T cell subset, CD4+ or CD8+ T cells, or bulk PBMC T cells (not recorded which). The receptors were gathered from a woman between 18 and 70 years old in good health. The CDR3 runs from the conserved cysteine through the conserved F or W.

J gene | V gene | CDR3 protein
TRBJ2-3 | TRBV11-2 | CASSLRGFDGDTQYF
TRBJ2-5 | TRBV27 | CASSLSWAETQYF
TRBJ2-7 | TRBV18 | CASSNLAGGNGDEQYF
TRBJ2-2 | TRBV4-1 | CASSQFGTRSVGELFF
TRBJ1-2 | TRBV4-3 | CASSQGGGPNYGYTF
TRBJ2-2 | TRBV5-1 | CASSLGSGRTGELFF
TRBJ1-5 | TRBV3-1 | CASSQEDRGFNQPQHF
TRBJ1-6 | TRBV5-6 | CASSGDRGEPLHF
TRBJ1-1 | TRBV20-1 | CSATRGGTEAFF
TRBJ2-7 | TRBV18 | CASSPQTGDEQYF
TRBJ1-4 | TRBV20-1 | CSASRTGRNEKLFF
TRBJ1-1 | TRBV7-9 | CASSRGAGFWNTEAFF
TRBJ2-1 | TRBV9 | CASSGGTHNEQFF
TRBJ1-1 | TRBV6-5 | CASGRGDTEAFF
TRBJ2-7 | TRBV28 | CASSLSYGTPPYEQYF
TRBJ1-1 | TRBV12-3/TRBV12-4 | CASSRVRGVTEAFF
TRBJ2-3 | TRBV28 | CASSPPPDFGTQYF
TRBJ2-6 | TRBV18 | CASSPLTASGANVLTF
TRBJ2-1 | TRBV5-1 | CASSLVRGANNEQFF